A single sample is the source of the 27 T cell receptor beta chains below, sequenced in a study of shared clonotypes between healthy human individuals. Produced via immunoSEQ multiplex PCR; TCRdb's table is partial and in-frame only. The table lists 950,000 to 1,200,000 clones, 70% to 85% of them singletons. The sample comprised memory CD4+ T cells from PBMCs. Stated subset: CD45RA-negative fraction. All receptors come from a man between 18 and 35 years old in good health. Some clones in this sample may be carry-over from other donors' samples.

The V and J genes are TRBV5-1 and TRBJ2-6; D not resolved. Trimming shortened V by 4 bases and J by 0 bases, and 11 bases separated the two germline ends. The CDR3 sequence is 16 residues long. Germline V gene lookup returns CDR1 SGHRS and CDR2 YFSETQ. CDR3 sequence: CASSPTRSSGANVLTF. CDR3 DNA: TGCGCCAGCAGCCCGACAAGAAGCTCTGGGGCCAACGTCCTGACTTTC. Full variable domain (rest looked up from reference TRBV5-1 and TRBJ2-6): KAGVTQTPRYLIKTRGQQVTLSCSPISGHRSVSWYQQTPGQGLQFLFEYFSETQRNKGNFPGRFSGRQFSNSRSEMNVSTLELGDSALYLCASSPTRSSGANVLTFGAGSRLTVL.

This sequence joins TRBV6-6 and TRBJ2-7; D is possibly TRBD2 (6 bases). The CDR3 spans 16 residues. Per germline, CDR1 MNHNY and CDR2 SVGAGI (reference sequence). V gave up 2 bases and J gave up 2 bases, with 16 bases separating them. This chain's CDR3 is CASSYMLGGDAYEQYF. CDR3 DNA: TGTGCCAGCAGTTACATGCTTGGCGGGGACGCCTACGAGCAGTACTTC.

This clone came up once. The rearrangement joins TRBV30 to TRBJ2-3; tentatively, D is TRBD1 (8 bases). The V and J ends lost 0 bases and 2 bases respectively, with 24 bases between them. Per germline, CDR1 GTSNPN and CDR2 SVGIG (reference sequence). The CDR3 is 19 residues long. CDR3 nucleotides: TGTGCCTGGAGTGTAATGGGACCGGGAGGACAGGGATTCACAGATACGCAGTATTTT. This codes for CAWSVMGPGGQGFTDTQYF.

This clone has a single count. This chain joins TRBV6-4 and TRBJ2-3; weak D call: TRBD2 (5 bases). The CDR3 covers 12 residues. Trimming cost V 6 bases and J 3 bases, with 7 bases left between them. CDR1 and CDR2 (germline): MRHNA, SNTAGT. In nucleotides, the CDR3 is TGTGCCAGCAGCGGAGGTACAGATACGCAGTATTTT. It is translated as CASSGGTDTQYF.

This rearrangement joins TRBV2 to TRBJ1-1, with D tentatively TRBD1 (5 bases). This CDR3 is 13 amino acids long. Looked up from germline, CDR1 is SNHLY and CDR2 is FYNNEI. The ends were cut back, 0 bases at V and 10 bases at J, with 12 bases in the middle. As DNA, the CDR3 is TGTGCCAGCAGTGAAGCTGGGACGGGGGGAGCTTTCTTT. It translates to CASSEAGTGGAFF.

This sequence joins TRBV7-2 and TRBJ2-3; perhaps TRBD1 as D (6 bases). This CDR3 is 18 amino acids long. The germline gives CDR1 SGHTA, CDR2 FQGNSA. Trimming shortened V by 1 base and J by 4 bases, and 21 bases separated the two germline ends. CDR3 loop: CASSLVSPGQGISDTQYF. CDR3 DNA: TGTGCCAGCAGCTTAGTTTCCCCCGGGCAGGGGATATCAGATACGCAGTATTTT.

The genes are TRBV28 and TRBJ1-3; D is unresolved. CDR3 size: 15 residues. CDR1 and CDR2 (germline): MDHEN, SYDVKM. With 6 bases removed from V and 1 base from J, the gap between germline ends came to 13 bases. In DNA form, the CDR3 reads TGTGCCAGCAGCCCCCCAACTGAGTCTGGAAACACCATATATTTT. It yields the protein CASSPPTESGNTIYF. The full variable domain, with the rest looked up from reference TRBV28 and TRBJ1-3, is DVKVTQSSRYLVKRTGEKVFLECVQDMDHENMFWYRQDPGLGLRLIYFSYDVKMKEKGDIPEGYSVSREKKERFSLILESASTNQTSMYLCASSPPTESGNTIYFGEGSWLTVV.

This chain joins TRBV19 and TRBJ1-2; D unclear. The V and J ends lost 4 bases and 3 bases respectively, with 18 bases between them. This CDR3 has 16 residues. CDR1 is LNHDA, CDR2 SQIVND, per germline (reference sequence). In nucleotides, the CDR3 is TGTGCCAGTAGTACAAACTCCAGGCCACCCTACTATGGCTACACCTTC. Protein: CASSTNSRPPYYGYTF.

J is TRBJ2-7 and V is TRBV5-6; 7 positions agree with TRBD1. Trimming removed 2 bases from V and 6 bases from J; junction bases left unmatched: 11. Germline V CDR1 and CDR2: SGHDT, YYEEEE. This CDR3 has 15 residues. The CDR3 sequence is CASSFNDRAGSEQYF. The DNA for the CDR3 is TGTGCCAGCAGCTTCAATGACAGGGCTGGTTCCGAGCAGTACTTC.

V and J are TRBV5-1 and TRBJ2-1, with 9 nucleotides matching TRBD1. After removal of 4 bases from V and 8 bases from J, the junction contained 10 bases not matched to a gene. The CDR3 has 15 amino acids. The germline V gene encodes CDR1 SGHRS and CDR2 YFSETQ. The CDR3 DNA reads TGCGCCAGCAGCCACGGGACAGGGTCGGGAGATGAGCAGTTCTTC. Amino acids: CASSHGTGSGDEQFF.

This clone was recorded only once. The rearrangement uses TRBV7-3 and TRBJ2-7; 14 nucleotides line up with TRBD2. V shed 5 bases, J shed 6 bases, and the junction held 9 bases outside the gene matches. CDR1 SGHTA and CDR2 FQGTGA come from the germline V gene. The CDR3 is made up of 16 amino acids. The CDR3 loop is CASSPGTSGRIREQYF. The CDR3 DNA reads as TGTGCCAGCAGCCCCGGGACTAGCGGGAGAATCCGCGAGCAGTACTTC. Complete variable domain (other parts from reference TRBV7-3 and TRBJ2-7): GAGVSQTPSNKVTEKGKYVELRCDPISGHTALYWYRQSLGQGPEFLIYFQGTGAADDSGLPNDRFFAVRPEGSVSTLKIQRTERGDSAVYLCASSPGTSGRIREQYFGPGTRLTVT.

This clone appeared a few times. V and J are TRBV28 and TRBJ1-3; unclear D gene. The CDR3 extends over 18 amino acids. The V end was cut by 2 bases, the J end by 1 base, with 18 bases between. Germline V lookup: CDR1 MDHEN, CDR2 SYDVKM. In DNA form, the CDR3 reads TGTGCCAGCAGTTTAAGTGCGTCAGGCCGCGGGTCTGGAAACACCATATATTTT. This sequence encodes CASSLSASGRGSGNTIYF.

The CDR3 loop is CASSTTVYGYTF. CDR3 coding DNA: TGTGCCAGCAGCACGACTGTGTATGGCTACACCTTC. V usage is TRBV28 and J usage is TRBJ1-2; D remains unclear. The CDR3 consists of 12 residues. Germline V lookup: CDR1 MDHEN, CDR2 SYDVKM. V was pared by 6 bases and J by 5 bases, with 10 bases between.

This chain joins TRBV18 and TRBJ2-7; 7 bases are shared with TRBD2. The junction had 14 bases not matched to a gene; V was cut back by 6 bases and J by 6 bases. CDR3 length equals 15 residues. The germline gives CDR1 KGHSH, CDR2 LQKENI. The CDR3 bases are TGTGCCAGCTCCCGTGGACTAGTGGGAGATCTCGAGCAGTACTTC. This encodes CASSRGLVGDLEQYF.

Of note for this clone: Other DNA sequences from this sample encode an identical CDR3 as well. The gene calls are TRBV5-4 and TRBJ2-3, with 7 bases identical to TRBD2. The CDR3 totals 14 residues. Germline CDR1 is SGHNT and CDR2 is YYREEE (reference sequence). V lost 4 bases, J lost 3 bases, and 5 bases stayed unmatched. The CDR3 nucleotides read TGTGCCAGCAGCCCCCGACTAGCAACAGATACGCAGTATTTT. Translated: CASSPRLATDTQYF.

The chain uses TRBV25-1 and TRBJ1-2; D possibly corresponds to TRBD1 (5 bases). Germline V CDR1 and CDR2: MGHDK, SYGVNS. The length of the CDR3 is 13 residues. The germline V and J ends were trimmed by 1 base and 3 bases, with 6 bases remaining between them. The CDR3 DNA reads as TGTGCCAGCAGTGAATTGGGGGACTATGGCTACACCTTC. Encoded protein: CASSELGDYGYTF.

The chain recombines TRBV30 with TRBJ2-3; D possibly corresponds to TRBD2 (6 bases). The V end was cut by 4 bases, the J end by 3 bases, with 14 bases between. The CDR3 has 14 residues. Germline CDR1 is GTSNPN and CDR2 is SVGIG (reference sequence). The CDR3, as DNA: TGTGCCTGGAATCCGGGTCGGGAGACAGATACGCAGTATTTT. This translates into CAWNPGRETDTQYF.

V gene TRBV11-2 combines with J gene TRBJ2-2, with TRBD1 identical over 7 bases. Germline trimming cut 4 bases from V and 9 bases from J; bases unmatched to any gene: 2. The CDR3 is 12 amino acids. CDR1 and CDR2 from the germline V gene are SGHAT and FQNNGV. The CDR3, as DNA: TGTGCCAGCAGCTCGACAGGGTGGGAGCTGTTTTTT. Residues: CASSSTGWELFF.

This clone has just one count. CDR3 DNA sequence: TGTGCCAGCAGCCCAAAGGCGACTAGCGGGAGCGGGGTGGAGACGTTCTTC. It codes for CASSPKATSGSGVETFF. The chain joins TRBV7-3 to TRBJ2-1, with 12 positions matching TRBD2. With 5 bases clipped from V and 15 bases from J, the junction kept 20 bases outside the gene matches. This CDR3 region has 17 residues. Germline V CDR1 and CDR2: SGHTA, FQGTGA.

This CDR3 is CASSRDRGDQPQHF. Here the CDR3 DNA reads TGTGCCAGCAGCCGGGACAGGGGGGATCAGCCCCAGCATTTT. V usage is TRBV7-2 and J usage is TRBJ1-5; 11 positions match TRBD1. The V segment lost 5 bases and the J segment 5 bases; nucleotides outside the gene matches: 2. The germline V gene encodes CDR1 SGHTA and CDR2 FQGNSA. The CDR3 contains 14 residues.

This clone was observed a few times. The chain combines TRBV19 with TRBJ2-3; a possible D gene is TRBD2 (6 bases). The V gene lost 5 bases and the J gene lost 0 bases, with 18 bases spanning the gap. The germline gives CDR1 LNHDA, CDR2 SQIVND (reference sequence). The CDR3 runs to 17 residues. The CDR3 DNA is TGTGCCAGTAGTGCCCTAACCGGGCGGGGAAGCACAGATACGCAGTATTTT. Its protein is CASSALTGRGSTDTQYF.

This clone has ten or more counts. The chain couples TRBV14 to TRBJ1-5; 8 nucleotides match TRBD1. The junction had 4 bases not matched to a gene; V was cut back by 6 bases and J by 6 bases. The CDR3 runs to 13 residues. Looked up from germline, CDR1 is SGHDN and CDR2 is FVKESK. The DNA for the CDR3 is TGTGCCAGCAGTGAAACAGGGGGTCAGCCCCAGCATTTT. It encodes CASSETGGQPQHF.

The CDR3 loop is CASSQDRAASYEQYF. The CDR3 DNA follows: TGTGCCAGCAGCCAAGATAGGGCAGCTTCCTACGAGCAGTACTTC. The J gene is TRBJ2-7, the V gene TRBV14; D is unclear. The CDR3 spans 15 residues. The germline V gene has CDR1 SGHDN and CDR2 FVKESK. V was pared by 0 bases and J by 1 base, with 10 bases between.

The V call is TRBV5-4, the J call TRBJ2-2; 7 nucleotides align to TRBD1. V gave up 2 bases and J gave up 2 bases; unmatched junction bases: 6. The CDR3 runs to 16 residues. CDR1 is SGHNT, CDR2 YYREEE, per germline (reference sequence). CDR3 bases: TGTGCCAGCAGCTTACCCAGGGGGTTAAACACCGGGGAGCTGTTTTTT. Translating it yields CASSLPRGLNTGELFF.

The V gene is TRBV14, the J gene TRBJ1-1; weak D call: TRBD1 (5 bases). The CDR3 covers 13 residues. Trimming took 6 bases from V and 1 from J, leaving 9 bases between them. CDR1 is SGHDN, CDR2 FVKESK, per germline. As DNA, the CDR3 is TGTGCCAGCAGTCCACAGGAGAACACTGAAGCTTTCTTT. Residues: CASSPQENTEAFF. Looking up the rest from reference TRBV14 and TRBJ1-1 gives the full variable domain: EAGVTQFPSHSVIEKGQTVTLRCDPISGHDNLYWYRRVMGKEIKFLLHFVKESKQDESGMPNNRFLAERTGGTYSTLKVQPAELEDSGVYFCASSPQENTEAFFGQGTRLTVV.

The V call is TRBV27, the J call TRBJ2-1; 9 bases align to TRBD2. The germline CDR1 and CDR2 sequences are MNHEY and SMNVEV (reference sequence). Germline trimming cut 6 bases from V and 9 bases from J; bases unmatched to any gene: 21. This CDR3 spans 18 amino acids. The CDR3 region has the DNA TGTGCCAGCAGCCAGCTTGTTGTGGCTAGCGGGATCTTGGGTGAGCAGTTCTTC. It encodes CASSQLVVASGILGEQFF.

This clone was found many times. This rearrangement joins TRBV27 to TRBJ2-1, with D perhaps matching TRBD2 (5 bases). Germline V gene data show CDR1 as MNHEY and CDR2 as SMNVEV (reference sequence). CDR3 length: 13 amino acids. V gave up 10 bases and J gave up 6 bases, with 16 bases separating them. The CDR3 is CATKRQVSNEQFF. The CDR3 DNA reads TGTGCCACAAAGCGGCAGGTGTCCAATGAGCAGTTCTTC.